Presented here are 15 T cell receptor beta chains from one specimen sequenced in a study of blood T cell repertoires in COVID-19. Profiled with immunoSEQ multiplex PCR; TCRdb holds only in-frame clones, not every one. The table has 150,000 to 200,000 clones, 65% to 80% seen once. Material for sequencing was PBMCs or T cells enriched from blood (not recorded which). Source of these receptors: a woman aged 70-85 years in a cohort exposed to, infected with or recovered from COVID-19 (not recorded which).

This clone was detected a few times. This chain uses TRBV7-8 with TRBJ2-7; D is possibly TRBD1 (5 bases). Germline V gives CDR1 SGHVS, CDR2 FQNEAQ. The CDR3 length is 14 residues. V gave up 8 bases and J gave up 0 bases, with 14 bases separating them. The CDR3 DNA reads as TGTGCCAGCCTCACAGGCCCGAGCTCCTACGAGCAGTACTTC. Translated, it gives CASLTGPSSYEQYF.

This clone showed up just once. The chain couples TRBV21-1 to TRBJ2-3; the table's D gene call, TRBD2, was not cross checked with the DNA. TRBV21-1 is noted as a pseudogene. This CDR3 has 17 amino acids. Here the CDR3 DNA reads TGTGCCAGCTATGGGGGGAGAAGGGGTACAAGCACAGATACGCAGTATTTT. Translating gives CASYGGRRGTSTDTQYF.

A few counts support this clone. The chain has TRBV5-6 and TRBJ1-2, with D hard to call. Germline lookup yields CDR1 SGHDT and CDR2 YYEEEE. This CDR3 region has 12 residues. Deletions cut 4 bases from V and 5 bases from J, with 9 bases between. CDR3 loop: CASSATGYGYTF. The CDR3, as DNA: TGTGCCAGCAGCGCGACCGGGTATGGCTACACCTTC. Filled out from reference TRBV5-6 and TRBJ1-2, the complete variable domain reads DAGVTQSPTHLIKTRGQQVTLRCSPKSGHDTVSWYQQALGQGPQFIFQYYEEEERQRGNFPDRFSGHQFPNYSSELNVNALLLGDSALYLCASSATGYGYTFGSGTRLTVV.

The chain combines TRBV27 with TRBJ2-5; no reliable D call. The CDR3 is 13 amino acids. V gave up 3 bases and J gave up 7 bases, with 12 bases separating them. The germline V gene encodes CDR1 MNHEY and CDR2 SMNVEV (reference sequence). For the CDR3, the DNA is TGTGCCAGCAGTTTGGAGCCCGGCGGGACCCAGTACTTC. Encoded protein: CASSLEPGGTQYF.

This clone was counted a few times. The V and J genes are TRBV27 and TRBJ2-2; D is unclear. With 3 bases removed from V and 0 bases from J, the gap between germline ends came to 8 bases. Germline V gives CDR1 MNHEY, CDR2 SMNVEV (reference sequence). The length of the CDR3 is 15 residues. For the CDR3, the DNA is TGTGCCAGCAGTTTTATGTCAGCGAACACCGGGGAGCTGTTTTTT. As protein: CASSFMSANTGELFF.

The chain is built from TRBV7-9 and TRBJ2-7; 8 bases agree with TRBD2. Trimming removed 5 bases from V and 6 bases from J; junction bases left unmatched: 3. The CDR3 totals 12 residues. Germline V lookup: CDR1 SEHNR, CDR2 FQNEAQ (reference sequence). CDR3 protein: CASSGGRREQYF. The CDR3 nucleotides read TGTGCCAGCAGCGGCGGGAGGCGCGAGCAGTACTTC.

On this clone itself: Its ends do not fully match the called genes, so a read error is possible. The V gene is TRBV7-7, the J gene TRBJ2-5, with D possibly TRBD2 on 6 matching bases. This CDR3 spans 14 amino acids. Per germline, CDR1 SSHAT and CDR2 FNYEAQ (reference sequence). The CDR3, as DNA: TGTGCTAGCAGCCGGGACTTCGCAAAAGAGACCCAGTACTTC. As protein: CASSRDFAKETQYF.

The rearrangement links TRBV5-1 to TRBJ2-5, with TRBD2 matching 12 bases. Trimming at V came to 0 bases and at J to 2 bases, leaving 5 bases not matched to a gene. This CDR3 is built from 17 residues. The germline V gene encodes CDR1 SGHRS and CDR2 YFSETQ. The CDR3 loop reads CASSLALAGGGQETQYF. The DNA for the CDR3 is TGCGCCAGCAGCTTGGCTCTAGCGGGAGGGGGGCAAGAGACCCAGTACTTC.

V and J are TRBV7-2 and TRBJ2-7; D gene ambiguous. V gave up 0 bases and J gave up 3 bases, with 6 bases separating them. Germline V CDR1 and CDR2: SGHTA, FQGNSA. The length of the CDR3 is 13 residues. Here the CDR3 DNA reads TGTGCCAGCAGCTTAGCGTCCAGCTACGAGCAGTACTTC. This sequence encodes CASSLASSYEQYF.

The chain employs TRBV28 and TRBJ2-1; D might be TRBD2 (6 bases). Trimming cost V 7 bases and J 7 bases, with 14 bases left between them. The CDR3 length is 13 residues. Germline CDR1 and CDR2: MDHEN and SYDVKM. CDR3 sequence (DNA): TGTGCCAGCACGGAGGGCCTCGGGAATGAGCAGTTCTTC. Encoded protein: CASTEGLGNEQFF.

The CDR3 is CASSRALNQPQHF. CDR3 nucleotides: TGTGCCAGCAGCCGGGCCCTCAATCAGCCCCAGCATTTT. The V and J genes are TRBV3-1 (or the pseudogene TRBV3-2) and TRBJ1-5; D not resolved. The CDR3 runs to 13 residues. CDR1 LGHDT and CDR2 YNNKEL come from the germline V gene (reference sequence). V lost 4 bases, J lost 3 bases, and 7 bases lay in between.

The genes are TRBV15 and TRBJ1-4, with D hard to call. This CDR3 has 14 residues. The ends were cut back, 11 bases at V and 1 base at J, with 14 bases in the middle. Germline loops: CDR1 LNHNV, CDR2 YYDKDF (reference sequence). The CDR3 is CASRETGTNEKLFF. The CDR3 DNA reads TGTGCCTCCCGGGAAACGGGAACTAATGAAAAACTGTTTTTT. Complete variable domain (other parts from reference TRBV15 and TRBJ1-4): DAMVIQNPRYQVTQFGKPVTLSCSQTLNHNVMYWYQQKSSQAPKLLFHYYDKDFNNEADTPDNFQSRRPNTSFCFLDIRSPGLGDTAMYLCASRETGTNEKLFFGSGTQLSVL.

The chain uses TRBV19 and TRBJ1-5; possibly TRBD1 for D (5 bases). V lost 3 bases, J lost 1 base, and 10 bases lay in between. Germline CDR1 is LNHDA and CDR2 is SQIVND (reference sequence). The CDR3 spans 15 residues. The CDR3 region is CASSISTVSNQPQHF. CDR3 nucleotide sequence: TGTGCCAGTAGTATTTCGACAGTCAGCAATCAGCCCCAGCATTTT.

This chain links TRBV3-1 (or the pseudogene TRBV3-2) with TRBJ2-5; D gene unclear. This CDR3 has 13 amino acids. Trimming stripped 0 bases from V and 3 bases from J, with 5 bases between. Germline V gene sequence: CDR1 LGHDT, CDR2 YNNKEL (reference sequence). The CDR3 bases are TGTGCCAGCAGCCAAGATACGGAAGAGACCCAGTACTTC. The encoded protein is CASSQDTEETQYF.

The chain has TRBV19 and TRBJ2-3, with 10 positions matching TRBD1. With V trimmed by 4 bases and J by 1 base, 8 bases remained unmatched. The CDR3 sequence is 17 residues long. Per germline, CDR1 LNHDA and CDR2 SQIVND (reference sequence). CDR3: CASSTSQGTGGTDTQYF. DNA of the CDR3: TGTGCCAGTAGTACCAGTCAGGGGACAGGGGGCACAGATACGCAGTATTTT.